This T cell receptor beta chain was obtained from a study of T-cell memory formation after mild COVID-19. TCR alpha and TCR beta cDNA libraries carrying sample barcodes and UMIs came from 5'RACE with constant-segment primers. TCRdb analysed the 5' RACE reads with MiXCR anew, one entry per CDR3 protein. Among some 290,000 distinct CDR3 sequences listed, 16% were seen once. The study's findings and limits: Later expanders leaned toward CD4+, whereas clones contracting from day 15 to 85 were balanced CD4/CD8. Pre-infection memory already had some responding clones, implying cross-reactive memory joined. The authors left the SARS-CoV-2 specificity of second-wave clones peaking on day 37 unconfirmed.

A note on this clonotype: The antigen remains undetermined.

V shed 3 bases and J shed 5 bases, with 16 bases lying between them. Germline CDR1 DFQATT, CDR2 SNEGSKA (reference sequence). CDR3 length equals 14 residues. Material for sequencing was PBMCs or a T cell subset sorted from them (not recorded which). The TCR was taken from a man younger than 35 who had mild COVID-19 (a few samples of this study predate the infection). Cell type and time point are not known. The V gene is TRBV20-1, the J gene TRBJ2-5; D is tentatively TRBD1 or TRBD2 (6 bases each). Written as DNA, the CDR3 is TGCAGTGCTAGGGGAAGGGGGGTCGAGGAGACCCAGTACTTC. Its protein is CSARGRGVEETQYF.